This TCR beta chain is drawn from a study of blood T cell repertoires in COVID-19. The overall study: PBMCs, B-cell-depleted T cells, or T cells were the source of the cDNA or gDNA that made up the material.

The V gene's germline CDR1 is MNHEY and CDR2 SVGAGI. This CDR3 has 12 amino acids. The ends lost 7 bases at V and 7 bases at J; junction bases unmatched: 3. The table came from immunoSEQ multiplex PCR; TCRdb's copy has only in-frame clones and leaves some out. The sample consists of 160,000 or so clones, roughly nine tenths of them appearing once. This receptor was obtained from a man in his fifties or sixties with acute or convalescent COVID-19. The rearrangement joins TRBV6-5 to TRBJ2-7; TRBD1 aligns across 11 bases. The sequenced material came from peripheral blood. For the CDR3, the DNA is TGTGCCAGCACCGGACAGGGGGCAGAGCAGTACTTC. Its translation is CASTGQGAEQYF.